The 4 T cell receptor beta chains presented below share a single source sample, sequenced in a study of blood T cell repertoires in COVID-19 (dated by TCRdb to 2018 to 2020). Receptor libraries were prepared by the immunoSEQ multiplex PCR assay. The table comes from immuneACCESS by way of TCRdb, which keeps in-frame sequences with V and J called. Part of the clones is missing from these tables; in studies checked, under half for an unresolved V gene and the rest for unknown reasons. This sample holds 200,000 to 250,000 clones; 65% to 90% were observed only once. Approximately 7.4% of the sample rests with the top ten. Sequencing was carried out using peripheral blood. These receptor sequences come from a woman aged 50 to 65 with acute or convalescent COVID-19.

The gene calls are TRBV7-2 and TRBJ1-2, with 8 bases matching TRBD1. This CDR3 contains 15 residues. J gave up 1 base and V 5 bases, and 6 bases lay outside the gene matches. CDR1 and CDR2 (germline): SGHTA, FQGNSA. CDR3 in DNA: TGTGCCAGCAGCCCGCAGGGGGCCCTTAACTATGGCTACACCTTC. It encodes CASSPQGALNYGYTF.

The CDR3 DNA reads as TGTGCCAGCGGAAGCGACAGGGAAATTCCGTTCTATGGCTACACCTTC. Its protein is CASGSDREIPFYGYTF. This chain uses TRBV25-1 with TRBJ1-2, with 7 nucleotides matching TRBD1. CDR3 length: 16 residues. CDR1 MGHDK and CDR2 SYGVNS come from the germline V gene. Trimming removed 8 bases from V and 4 bases from J; junction bases left unmatched: 16.

The chain couples TRBV2 to TRBJ1-1; D unresolved. This CDR3 is 13 amino acids long. The V and J ends lost 2 bases and 11 bases respectively, with 15 bases between them. Germline CDR1 reads SNHLY; CDR2 reads FYNNEI. The CDR3 nucleotides read TGTGCCAGCAGTGAAACCTATCGGGTGAACGCTTTCTTT. Protein sequence: CASSETYRVNAFF.

This rearrangement joins TRBV7-8 to TRBJ1-1; D gene unclear. The CDR3 totals 15 residues. Germline V lookup: CDR1 SGHVS, CDR2 FQNEAQ. Trimming removed 5 bases at V and 0 bases at J, with 13 bases between. CDR3 protein: CASSGLESLNTEAFF. The CDR3 DNA follows: TGTGCCAGCAGCGGGCTCGAATCCCTGAACACTGAAGCTTTCTTT.